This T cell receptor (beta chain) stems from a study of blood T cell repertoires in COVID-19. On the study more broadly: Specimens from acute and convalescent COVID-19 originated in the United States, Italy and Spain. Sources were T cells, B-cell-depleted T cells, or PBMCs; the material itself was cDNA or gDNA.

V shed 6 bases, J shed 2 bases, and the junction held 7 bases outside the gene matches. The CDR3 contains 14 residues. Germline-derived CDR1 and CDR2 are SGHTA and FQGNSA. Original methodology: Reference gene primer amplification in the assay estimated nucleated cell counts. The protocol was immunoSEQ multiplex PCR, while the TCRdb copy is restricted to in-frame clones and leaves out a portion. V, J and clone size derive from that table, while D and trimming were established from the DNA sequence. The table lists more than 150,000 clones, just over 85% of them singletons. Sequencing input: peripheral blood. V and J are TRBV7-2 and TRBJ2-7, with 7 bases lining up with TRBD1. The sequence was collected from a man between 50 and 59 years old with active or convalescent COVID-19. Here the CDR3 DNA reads TGTGCCAGCAGATTACCGGGACAGACCTACGAGCAGTACTTC. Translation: CASRLPGQTYEQYF.